This TCR beta chain was found in a study of T cells in Graves' hyperthyroidism and ophthalmopathy. Study findings and constraints: Most thyroid clonotypes expanded above 0.001 were also detected in blood.

This clonotype was seen once. Antigen specificity is unknown. TCR beta CDR3 region amplification was performed from RNA transcripts. The HTBI primer set served for first-round RT-PCR of the TCR CDR3. TCRdb redid the calling of the multiplex PCR reads with MiXCR, one entry per CDR3 protein. The sample comprises roughly 700,000 distinct CDR3 sequences, over 35% of which are singletons, and around 30% rests with the top ten. Extraction of PBMCs used roughly 9.3 ml of fresh peripheral blood. Germline V gene sequence: CDR1 MGHDK, CDR2 SYGVNS. The CDR3 is made up of 14 amino acids. Trimming shortened V by 1 base and J by 3 bases, and 9 bases separated the two germline ends.

V is TRBV25-1 and J is TRBJ1-2; a possible D gene is TRBD1 (6 bases). The origin of this receptor is a woman aged 40-49 years with Graves' hyperthyroidism. Sequencing was done on a sample of blood. This CDR3 is CASSELGGHYGYTF. The CDR3 DNA sequence: TGTGCCAGCAGTGAATTGGGGGGGCACTATGGCTACACCTTC.